This T cell receptor (beta chain) came from a study of blood T cell repertoires in COVID-19. Looking at the study overall: Samples representing acute and convalescent COVID-19 were sourced from the United States, Italy and Spain. From T cells, B-cell-depleted T cells, or PBMCs came the material, which was cDNA or gDNA.

This clone was seen a single time. The authors' processing: The assay estimated nucleated cells by amplifying reference gene primers. The repertoire was sequenced with immunoSEQ multiplex PCR; TCRdb's copy has only in-frame clones and lacks some. The V and J calls and clone size were taken over from that table, and D and trimming were inferred from the DNA. The repertoire holds roughly 220,000 clones, with about 86% as singletons. Germline V gives CDR1 MNHEY, CDR2 SMNVEV (reference sequence). Trimming shortened V by 7 bases and J by 1 base, and 13 bases separated the two germline ends. This CDR3 has 15 residues.

The chain is built from TRBV27 and TRBJ2-2; maybe TRBD2 (6 bases). This clonotype was obtained from a woman in her thirties who had recovered from COVID-19. The sequencing input was peripheral blood. The CDR3 is CASTPLALNTGELFF. CDR3 DNA: TGTGCCAGCACTCCCCTAGCGCTGAACACCGGGGAGCTGTTTTTT.